The 4 T cell receptor beta chains below all came from one sample that was sequenced in a study of T cell changes during pregnancy in multiple sclerosis. Here immunoSEQ multiplex PCR was the method, and the copy in TCRdb shows in-frame clones only, minus some. The data contain approximately 80,000 clones, 85% to 95% of them seen just once; the ten biggest clones take up 2.5%. The source was peripheral blood, collected in the third trimester of pregnancy. These receptors all come from a female donor with multiple sclerosis, enrolled in a pregnancy study.

This clone was picked up one time. This chain links TRBV4-2 with TRBJ1-2; D uncertain. V was shortened by 2 bases and J by 0 bases, with 7 bases between the two germline ends. The CDR3 consists of 14 residues. CDR1 is LGHNA and CDR2 is YNFKEQ in the germline V gene. This CDR3 reads CASSQTGANYGYTF. CDR3 DNA sequence: TGTGCCAGCAGCCAAACGGGAGCTAACTATGGCTACACCTTC.

The rearrangement links TRBV6-5 to TRBJ2-7; D perhaps matches TRBD2 (6 bases). V dropped 2 bases and J dropped 7 bases, with 6 bases sitting between them. CDR1 and CDR2 (germline): MNHEY, SVGAGI. This CDR3 is built from 11 residues. CDR3 coding DNA: TGTGCCAGCAGTTACGGAGGGGAGCAGTACTTC. It codes for CASSYGGEQYF.

The V and J genes are TRBV28 and TRBJ2-1, with D tentatively TRBD2 (7 bases). The length of the CDR3 is 15 residues. The V gene's germline CDR1 is MDHEN and CDR2 SYDVKM. The V and J ends lost 2 bases and 6 bases respectively, with 14 bases between them. The CDR3 DNA reads as TGTGCCAGCAGTTTAGCCGGGGGGCGTTCCAATGAGCAGTTCTTC. Translation: CASSLAGGRSNEQFF.

The chain uses TRBV13 and TRBJ1-2, with D possibly matching TRBD1 (5 bases). Germline CDR1 and CDR2: PRHDT and FYEKMQ (reference sequence). Trimming removed 5 bases from V and 6 bases from J, with 16 bases in between. This CDR3 has 14 residues. The CDR3 region has the DNA TGTGCCAGCAGCCCCCAGGGCATTGGTAATGGCTACACCTTC. This encodes CASSPQGIGNGYTF.